This is a list of T cell receptor beta chains from one sample in a study of cytomegalovirus exposure and HLA in healthy donors. Profiling relied on immunoSEQ multiplex PCR, and the TCRdb table lists in-frame clones only, not all of them. This sample has 40,000 to 60,000 clones, with 72% found just once. Sequenced material: PBMCs. These receptors all come from a woman between 50 and 59 years old in good health and CMV-seronegative. CDR3s include the opening cysteine and the closing phenylalanine or tryptophan. The D gene is left open where the match is weak. Clone size is not always given. Where it is, it says once, few, many or a class for expanded clones.

NA,TRBJ1-2,NA,TRBV19,CASTPLNSYGYTF,TGTGCCAGTACCCCCCTGAACAGCTATGGCTACACCTTC
NA,TRBJ2-7,NA,TRBV27,CASSPQGLSSYEQYF,TGTGCCAGCAGTCCCCAGGGATTGAGCTCCTACGAGCAGTACTTC
TRBD2,TRBJ2-3,few,TRBV7-3,CASSSGGGDTQYF,TGTGCCAGCTCTAGCGGGGGAGGTGATACGCAGTATTTT
TRBD1,TRBJ2-7,NA,TRBV2,CASSEGRGLEQYF,TGTGCCAGCAGTGAAGGCAGGGGGCTCGAGCAGTACTTC
TRBD1,TRBJ1-2,NA,TRBV4-2,CASSQDLGTGINGYTF,TGTGCCAGCAGCCAAGATCTAGGGACAGGGATCAATGGCTACACCTTC
NA,TRBJ2-3,NA,TRBV19,CASSISVDTQYF,TGTGCCAGTAGTATTAGTGTGGATACGCAGTATTTT
NA,TRBJ2-5,NA,TRBV28,CASSSAQIQGAETQYF,TGTGCCAGCAGTTCCGCTCAGATACAAGGGGCAGAGACCCAGTACTTC
TRBD1,TRBJ1-4,NA,TRBV2,CASKGQGQEKLFF,TGTGCCAGCAAGGGACAGGGACAAGAAAAACTGTTTTTT
TRBD1,TRBJ2-2,NA,TRBV5-1,CASSSTHTGTGLLSDTGELFF,TGCGCCAGCAGTTCCACCCATACCGGGACAGGCTTATTGTCGGACACCGGGGAGCTGTTTTTT
NA,TRBJ1-4,once,TRBV4-1,CASSQGGTGNNEKLFF,TGCGCCAGCAGCCAAGGGGGCACAGGGAACAATGAAAAACTGTTTTTT
TRBD2,TRBJ2-7,NA,TRBV7-2,CASSYERGPTYEQYF,TGTGCCAGCAGCTACGAGCGGGGGCCCACCTACGAGCAGTACTTC
NA,TRBJ2-3,NA,TRBV9,CASSEGIYGTDTQYF,TGTGCCAGCAGCGAGGGGATCTATGGCACAGATACGCAGTATTTT
TRBD2,TRBJ2-3,NA,TRBV28,CASSPSGGARRNTQYF,TGTGCCAGCAGTCCTAGCGGGGGGGCAAGGAGGAATACGCAGTATTTT
TRBD2,TRBJ2-2,NA,TRBV7-2,CASSFQLAGTGELFF,TGTGCCAGCAGCTTCCAGCTAGCGGGGACCGGGGAGCTGTTTTTT
NA,TRBJ1-5,NA,TRBV6-6,CASSYSGGHQPQHF,TGTGCCAGCAGTTACTCAGGCGGCCATCAGCCCCAGCATTTT